This T cell receptor (beta chain) came from a study of blood T cell repertoires in COVID-19. About the research overall: Samples of COVID-19 (acute and convalescent) were obtained from the United States, Italy and Spain. The analysed material was cDNA or gDNA that came from T cells, B-cell-depleted T cells, or PBMCs.

Repertoires were generated with immunoSEQ multiplex PCR, while TCRdb's copy carries only in-frame clones and drops some. This repertoire shows some 230,000 clones, around 86% found once; its top ten account for roughly 10%. V was clipped by 4 bases and J by 3 bases, with 12 bases between them. This CDR3 spans 14 amino acids. CDR1 MDHEN and CDR2 SYDVKM come from the germline V gene. The chain joins TRBV28 to TRBJ1-1, with D perhaps matching TRBD1 (5 bases). Source material: peripheral blood. The receptor was derived from a woman between 50 and 59 years old with COVID-19, enrolled during active disease. The CDR3 DNA is TGTGCCAGCAGTTCGGTCCTAGGGGACACTGAAGCTTTCTTT. Its protein is CASSSVLGDTEAFF.